The rows below give T cell receptor beta chains drawn from one sample of a study of shared clonotypes between healthy human individuals. Data came from immunoSEQ multiplex PCR; TCRdb stores just in-frame clones and leaves some out. The sample has over 2 million clones, about 95% seen once. Sequencing was done on a sample of naive CD8+ T cells sorted from blood. These receptors all stem from a man between 18 and 35 years old in good health. Both conserved end residues are part of each CDR3. Fields, in order: D gene, J gene, V gene, CDR3 protein. A D gene is named only where the DNA matches it firmly.

.,TRBJ1-2,TRBV6-6,CASSKGSQHANYGYTF
.,TRBJ2-7,TRBV12-2,CASRFRDYPSYEQYF
.,TRBJ2-7,TRBV27,CASTLSYEQYF
TRBD2,TRBJ2-5,TRBV15,CATSRVGVGTSGGPEETQYF
.,TRBJ2-1,TRBV7-2,CASSFRSTANNEQFF
.,TRBJ1-1,TRBV19,CASSNPSEAFF
TRBD2,TRBJ2-5,TRBV28,CASSQGTGGPEETQYF
.,TRBJ2-5,TRBV4-3,CASSPGPEETQYF
TRBD2,TRBJ2-7,TRBV7-9,CASTAPGLAGDEQYF
.,TRBJ2-7,TRBV19,CASSQQGNEQYF
.,TRBJ2-5,TRBV19,CASSHIASEETQYF
TRBD1,TRBJ1-2,TRBV10-3,CAISGTGTGDYGYTF
.,TRBJ2-3,TRBV7-9,CASSQSWAETDTQYF
.,TRBJ1-2,TRBV5-4,CASSFGQGGYGYTF
TRBD2,TRBJ2-1,TRBV29-1,CSVAGTEGLAGSEQFF
TRBD1,TRBJ2-3,TRBV7-9,CASSPRTGPADTQYF
.,TRBJ1-6,TRBV6-6,CASIRGYNSPLHF
.,TRBJ2-2,TRBV7-9,CASSLGQWNTGELFF
.,TRBJ2-2,TRBV18,CASSPSTQNTGELFF
.,TRBJ2-1,TRBV4-3,CASSQVETEPNEQFF
.,TRBJ2-3,TRBV11-2,CASRGGAGPSRTQYF
.,TRBJ1-1,TRBV9,CASSAGTGLNTEAFF
TRBD1,TRBJ1-1,TRBV4-1,CASSQGRGDRVTEAFF
TRBD1,TRBJ2-7,TRBV6-5,CASSLLQGASVYEQYF
.,TRBJ1-3,TRBV16,CASSQNPVDISGNTIYF
.,TRBJ2-7,TRBV5-4,CASSLGRGESYEQYF
.,TRBJ2-7,TRBV10-2,CASSEKTGRAYEQYF
.,TRBJ2-5,TRBV9,CASSVDGQGGQETQYF
.,TRBJ2-2,TRBV7-9,CASSSPPWEANTGELFF
TRBD1,TRBJ2-7,TRBV13,CASSLAGQIYEQYF
TRBD1,TRBJ1-3,TRBV7-8,CASRGTGAGNTIYF
.,TRBJ2-1,TRBV7-2,CASTFIRGKGSYNEQFF
.,TRBJ1-5,TRBV6-6,CAGGDSRPNQPQHF
.,TRBJ2-1,TRBV4-1,CASSYMDSTNEQFF
.,TRBJ2-2,TRBV18,CASSPRSPDGRGELFF
.,TRBJ2-1,TRBV15,CATSRDATTYYNEQFF
.,TRBJ2-1,TRBV10-2,CASSDAEDNEQFF
.,TRBJ1-3,TRBV13,CASSWTASGNTIYF
.,TRBJ1-2,TRBV28,CASSLPWTEYGYTF
.,TRBJ2-7,TRBV6-1,CASSEIGEQYF
TRBD1,TRBJ2-1,TRBV7-9,CASSLGTGYNEQFF
TRBD2,TRBJ2-7,TRBV7-8,CASSSGTSEPVGNEQYF
.,TRBJ1-2,TRBV6-5,CASSYSPGGGLGYTF
.,TRBJ1-2,TRBV4-1,CASSQRTANYGYTF
.,TRBJ2-6,TRBV9,CASSVAGPGANVLTF
.,TRBJ2-5,TRBV30,CAWSSTGGETQYF
.,TRBJ1-2,TRBV27,CASSFVGSNYGYTF
.,TRBJ2-5,TRBV7-8,CASSSFGTGLIQETQYF
TRBD2,TRBJ2-1,TRBV9,CASSSGLAGGPRDEQFF
.,TRBJ2-5,TRBV4-1,CASSLRDSPQETQYF
TRBD1,TRBJ1-4,TRBV2,CASSEGQGRNEKLFF
.,TRBJ1-5,TRBV7-9,CASSLGTPFSNQPQHF
TRBD1,TRBJ1-2,TRBV6-5,CASSYSEGAEGYTF
.,TRBJ1-2,TRBV27,CASSASTGNYGYTF
.,TRBJ2-7,TRBV2,CASIRGIAYEQYF
TRBD1,TRBJ2-1,TRBV6-6,CAGSQGAGYNEQFF
TRBD1,TRBJ2-7,TRBV18,CASSPLQGAQYEQYF